Below are 25 T cell receptor beta chains sequenced from a single sample in a study of T cell clonotyping in hematopoietic cell transplantation. TCRdb keeps only in-frame clones here, not all; method: immunoSEQ multiplex PCR. In the table there are about 10,000 clones, about 77% of which are singletons. The sample in question was PBMCs, obtained 30 days after allogeneic stem cell transplant. The origin of the receptors is a female patient between 40 and 55 years old who had an allogeneic stem cell transplant from a related donor, so T cells may come from the graft donor. Some clones in this sample may be carry-over from other donors' samples.

The gene calls are TRBV29-1 and TRBJ1-2, with a possible D match to TRBD1 (5 bases). Germline loops: CDR1 SQVTM, CDR2 ANQGSEA. This CDR3 has 14 amino acids. Trimming took 7 bases from V and 3 from J, leaving 18 bases between them. The CDR3 region is CSAWGGEEDYGYTF. The CDR3 coding sequence is TGCAGCGCCTGGGGAGGGGAGGAGGACTATGGCTACACCTTC. The whole variable domain, remainder taken from reference TRBV29-1 and TRBJ1-2, is SAVISQKPSRDICQRGTSLTIQCQVDSQVTMMFWYRQQPGQSLTLIATANQGSEATYESGFVIDKFPISRPNLTFSTLTVSNMSPEDSSIYLCSAWGGEEDYGYTFGSGTRLTVV.

The chain joins TRBV19 to TRBJ2-1; 7 bases align to TRBD1. This CDR3 has 15 residues. Germline loops: CDR1 LNHDA, CDR2 SQIVND (reference sequence). With V trimmed by 7 bases and J by 0 bases, 6 bases remained unmatched. The CDR3 bases are TGTGCCAGTACCCTAGACAGGGCCTCCTACAATGAGCAGTTCTTC. Encoded protein: CASTLDRASYNEQFF.

V gene TRBV6-5 combines with J gene TRBJ1-1; 8 bases align to TRBD1. Germline lookup yields CDR1 MNHEY and CDR2 SVGAGI. The ends lost 4 bases at V and 5 bases at J; junction bases unmatched: 12. The CDR3 is made up of 16 amino acids. CDR3 DNA: TGTGCCAGCAGTTTCGGACAGGGTCGAGGGAGGACTGAAGCTTTCTTT. Encoded protein: CASSFGQGRGRTEAFF.

The genes are TRBV11-1 and TRBJ1-3; maybe TRBD1 (6 bases). V was pared by 3 bases and J by 4 bases, with 13 bases between. Germline-derived CDR1 and CDR2 are SGHAT and FQDESV (reference sequence). This CDR3 spans 15 amino acids. CDR3 loop: CASSFTGTRGNTIYF. In DNA, the CDR3 is TGTGCCAGCAGCTTTACAGGGACCCGCGGAAACACCATATATTTT.

The rearrangement joins TRBV18 to TRBJ1-5; perhaps TRBD1 as D (6 bases). CDR3 length: 14 residues. Germline V CDR1 and CDR2: KGHSH, LQKENI. V dropped 2 bases and J dropped 4 bases, with 9 bases sitting between them. Here the CDR3 reads CASSPRQENQPQHF. The CDR3 nucleotides are TGTGCCAGCTCACCAAGACAGGAGAATCAGCCCCAGCATTTT.

The chain uses TRBV9 and TRBJ2-5, with a possible D match to TRBD2 (5 bases). The germline CDR1 and CDR2 sequences are SGDLS and YYNGEE. The V gene lost 5 bases and the J gene lost 3 bases, with 11 bases spanning the gap. This CDR3 has 13 residues. This CDR3 reads CASSLAREETQYF. CDR3 in DNA: TGTGCCAGCAGTCTAGCAAGGGAAGAGACCCAGTACTTC.

The rearrangement links TRBV30 to TRBJ1-2; D gene unclear. The germline CDR1 and CDR2 sequences are GTSNPN and SVGIG (reference sequence). The length of the CDR3 is 14 residues. Deletions cut 1 base from V and 5 bases from J, with 14 bases between. The CDR3 nucleotides are TGTGCCTGGAGTGCACATGCCGCTAGATATGGCTACACCTTC. Residues: CAWSAHAARYGYTF.

The CDR3 DNA is TGTGCCACCAGCAGAGCCCTGGGGGCGGGCCCCTCCTACGAGCAGTACTTC. It yields the protein CATSRALGAGPSYEQYF. The genes are TRBV15 and TRBJ2-7; tentative D call: TRBD1 (6 bases). The CDR3 sequence is 17 residues long. V lost 1 base, J lost 0 bases, and 16 bases lay in between. Germline V lookup: CDR1 LNHNV, CDR2 YYDKDF (reference sequence).

The genes are TRBV5-1 and TRBJ1-2, with D perhaps TRBD1 (5 bases). The CDR3 length is 14 residues. CDR1 is SGHRS, CDR2 YFSETQ, per germline. With 2 bases removed from V and 3 bases from J, the gap between germline ends came to 11 bases. CDR3 amino acids: CASSFRGADYGYTF. In nucleotides, the CDR3 is TGCGCCAGCAGCTTCAGAGGGGCTGACTATGGCTACACCTTC.

The gene calls are TRBV5-5 and TRBJ1-2; D not resolved. CDR1 and CDR2 (germline): SGHKS, YYEKEE (reference sequence). The CDR3 spans 13 residues. Trimming pared 1 base from V and 6 bases from J, leaving 10 bases between. CDR3 loop: CASSLRAGDGYTF. CDR3 DNA sequence: TGTGCCAGCAGCTTGAGGGCAGGCGATGGCTACACCTTC.

The chain employs TRBV29-1 and TRBJ2-2; 12 positions agree with TRBD1. J was trimmed by 9 bases and V by 6 bases; bases with no gene match: 2. This CDR3 comprises 12 residues. Looked up from germline, CDR1 is SQVTM and CDR2 is ANQGSEA. The CDR3: CSVGQGARELFF. DNA for the CDR3: TGCAGCGTGGGACAGGGGGCCCGGGAGCTGTTTTTT.

CDR3 bases: TGTGCCAGCAGCTTACGGTCCCTCTTATTAGACAGGGGGTCCTTCGGCTACACCTTC. Translation gives CASSLRSLLLDRGSFGYTF. The V call is TRBV7-7, the J call TRBJ1-2; TRBD1 matches at 9 bases. J lost 8 bases, V lost 2 bases, and 21 bases had no gene match. Germline CDR1 is SSHAT and CDR2 is FNYEAQ (reference sequence). CDR3 size: 19 residues. The full variable domain, in which reference TRBV7-7 and TRBJ1-2 provide the parts outside the CDR3, is GAGVSQSPRYKVTKRGQDVTLRCDPISSHATLYWYQQALGQGPEFLTYFNYEAQPDKSGLPSDRFSAERPEGSISTLTIQRTEQRDSAMYRCASSLRSLLLDRGSFGYTFGSGTRLTVV.

The rearrangement joins TRBV28 to TRBJ1-5; 9 bases are shared with TRBD1. V shed 1 base and J 0 bases; nucleotides not matched to a gene: 10. The CDR3 consists of 19 residues. Germline V gene sequence: CDR1 MDHEN, CDR2 SYDVKM. CDR3 protein: CASSLFRWDRDYSNQPQHF. DNA of the CDR3: TGTGCCAGCAGTTTATTTCGATGGGACAGGGACTATAGCAATCAGCCCCAGCATTTT.

The V call is TRBV27, the J call TRBJ2-7; no definite D call. Germline loops: CDR1 MNHEY, CDR2 SMNVEV (reference sequence). The length of the CDR3 is 14 residues. The V end lost 0 bases, the J end lost 1 base, and 7 bases lay between the germline ends. CDR3 residues: CASSLSSRSYEQYF. For the CDR3, the DNA is TGTGCCAGCAGTTTATCGTCCAGATCCTACGAGCAGTACTTC.

The table lists this clone with a count of one. This rearrangement joins TRBV9 to TRBJ2-3, with D hard to call. Germline values: CDR1 SGDLS, CDR2 YYNGEE. The CDR3 extends over 15 amino acids. V dropped 4 bases and J dropped 2 bases, with 14 bases sitting between them. The CDR3 here is CASSPPRLPTDTQYF. The CDR3 DNA sequence: TGTGCCAGCAGCCCACCGAGGCTTCCCACAGATACGCAGTATTTT. Complete variable domain (other parts from reference TRBV9 and TRBJ2-3): DSGVTQTPKHLITATGQRVTLRCSPRSGDLSVYWYQQSLDQGLQFLIQYYNGEERAKGNILERFSAQQFPDLHSELNLSSLELGDSALYFCASSPPRLPTDTQYFGPGTRLTVL.

The rearrangement links TRBV7-8 to TRBJ1-4; D might be TRBD1 (5 bases). V lost 1 base, J lost 7 bases, and 7 bases lay in between. The CDR3 runs 13 residues. In germline, CDR1 is SGHVS, CDR2 FQNEAQ. The CDR3 DNA sequence: TGTGCCAGCAGCTTAGGGGGGGGTGAAAAACTGTTTTTT. Its protein product is CASSLGGGEKLFF.

The chain uses TRBV7-8 and TRBJ1-5, with D perhaps TRBD1 (6 bases). Trimming took off 5 bases at V and 7 bases at J, with 12 bases between the two ends. Per the germline V gene, CDR1 is SGHVS and CDR2 is FQNEAQ. The CDR3 extends over 13 amino acids. CDR3 sequence (DNA): TGTGCCAGCAGCCCACGGACAGAACAGCCCCAGCATTTT. Its protein product is CASSPRTEQPQHF.

The genes are TRBV30 and TRBJ2-7, with D possibly TRBD2 on 5 matching bases. CDR3 size: 13 residues. In germline, CDR1 is GTSNPN, CDR2 SVGIG (reference sequence). With 2 bases removed from V and 8 bases from J, the gap between germline ends came to 16 bases. CDR3 in DNA: TGTGCCTGGAGTCCAGTGGGGAGAACCCAGCAGTACTTC. It yields the protein CAWSPVGRTQQYF.

The CDR3 spells CASSLGQGWKNEQYF. The CDR3 region has the DNA TGCGCCAGCAGCTTGGGACAGGGGTGGAAGAACGAGCAGTACTTC. The chain links TRBV5-1 to TRBJ2-7, with TRBD1 matching over 8 bases. The CDR3 covers 15 residues. V shed 0 bases, J shed 5 bases, and the junction held 7 bases outside the gene matches. The germline CDR1 and CDR2 sequences are SGHRS and YFSETQ. The entire variable domain, with the rest obtained from reference TRBV5-1 and TRBJ2-7, is as follows: KAGVTQTPRYLIKTRGQQVTLSCSPISGHRSVSWYQQTPGQGLQFLFEYFSETQRNKGNFPGRFSGRQFSNSRSEMNVSTLELGDSALYLCASSLGQGWKNEQYFGPGTRLTVT.

The genes are TRBV11-2 and TRBJ1-2, with 7 bases matching TRBD1. The CDR3 runs to 14 residues. With 5 bases clipped from V and 8 bases from J, the junction kept 11 bases outside the gene matches. Germline V CDR1 and CDR2: SGHAT, FQNNGV. The CDR3 is CASSPGTALGGYTF. In nucleotides, the CDR3 is TGTGCCAGCAGCCCGGGGACAGCCCTAGGGGGCTACACCTTC.

In its sample, this clone was seen a few times. The rearrangement joins TRBV5-1 to TRBJ2-3; TRBD2 matches at 7 bases. The V gene end was trimmed by 6 bases and the J gene end by 0 bases; junction bases not matched to a gene: 10. Germline V gives CDR1 SGHRS, CDR2 YFSETQ. This CDR3 spans 16 amino acids. The CDR3 sequence: CASNNGLAASTDTQYF. CDR3 in DNA: TGCGCCAGCAATAATGGGCTAGCGGCCAGCACAGATACGCAGTATTTT.

The chain carries TRBV7-8 and TRBJ2-1; 11 positions agree with TRBD1. The V segment lost 0 bases and the J segment 2 bases; nucleotides outside the gene matches: 3. The germline gives CDR1 SGHVS, CDR2 FQNEAQ. This CDR3 has 17 residues. CDR3 residues: CASSLASGQGAYNEQFF. CDR3 nucleotides: TGTGCCAGCAGCTTAGCGTCGGGACAGGGGGCCTACAATGAGCAGTTCTTC.

The chain combines TRBV6-5 with TRBJ1-1; possibly TRBD1 for D (5 bases). Trimming pared 5 bases from V and 1 base from J, leaving 14 bases between. The CDR3 extends over 15 amino acids. CDR1 and CDR2 from the germline V gene are MNHEY and SVGAGI. The CDR3 coding sequence is TGTGCCAGCAGTACCCCGTGGGGCGCGAACACTGAAGCTTTCTTT. Translating gives CASSTPWGANTEAFF.

The chain links TRBV7-9 to TRBJ1-1; D is unclear. Germline loops: CDR1 SEHNR, CDR2 FQNEAQ (reference sequence). The CDR3 totals 13 residues. The ends were cut back, 9 bases at V and 1 base at J, with 12 bases in the middle. CDR3 residues: CASREDGNTEAFF. The DNA of the CDR3 is TGTGCCAGTCGCGAGGACGGGAACACTGAAGCTTTCTTT.

J is TRBJ2-6 and V is TRBV29-1; no clear D gene. Trimming stripped 3 bases from V and 4 bases from J, with 4 bases between. The CDR3 is 12 residues long. In germline, CDR1 is SQVTM, CDR2 ANQGSEA. The CDR3 sequence is CSVDEGANVLTF. The CDR3 nucleotides read TGCAGCGTTGATGAGGGGGCCAACGTCCTGACTTTC.